This T cell receptor (beta chain) emerged from a study of cytomegalovirus exposure and HLA in healthy donors. Germline V lookup: CDR1 SGHTA, CDR2 FQGNSA. The CDR3 spans 14 residues. The V gene end was trimmed by 6 bases and the J gene end by 9 bases; junction bases not matched to a gene: 11. On this clone itself: Its antigen remains unknown.

Points from the study as a whole: The productive fraction for most TCR beta V segments was about 87% or about 30% in an earlier analysis. Equally common other TCR beta chains were less clonally expanded than HLA-associated ones, a later analysis found. V- and J-gene trimming of TCR beta was linked (in a later analysis) to a missense DCLRE1C variant. Most of the CMV-associated TCR beta chains (in a later analysis) appeared to be HLA-restricted.

Primers: 60 Vbeta forward and 13 Jbeta reverse. TCRdb keeps only in-frame clones here, not all; method: immunoSEQ multiplex PCR. The ten top clones account for about 1.2%, within a sample of about 170,000 clones. This chain uses TRBV7-2 with TRBJ1-5, with 7 bases lining up with TRBD1. Specimen: PBMCs. The receptor comes from a woman aged 55-69 years in good health and CMV-seronegative. For the CDR3, the DNA is TGTGCCAGCAGTTTCACAGGGGCCAATTGGCCCCAGCATTTT. Protein sequence: CASSFTGANWPQHF.